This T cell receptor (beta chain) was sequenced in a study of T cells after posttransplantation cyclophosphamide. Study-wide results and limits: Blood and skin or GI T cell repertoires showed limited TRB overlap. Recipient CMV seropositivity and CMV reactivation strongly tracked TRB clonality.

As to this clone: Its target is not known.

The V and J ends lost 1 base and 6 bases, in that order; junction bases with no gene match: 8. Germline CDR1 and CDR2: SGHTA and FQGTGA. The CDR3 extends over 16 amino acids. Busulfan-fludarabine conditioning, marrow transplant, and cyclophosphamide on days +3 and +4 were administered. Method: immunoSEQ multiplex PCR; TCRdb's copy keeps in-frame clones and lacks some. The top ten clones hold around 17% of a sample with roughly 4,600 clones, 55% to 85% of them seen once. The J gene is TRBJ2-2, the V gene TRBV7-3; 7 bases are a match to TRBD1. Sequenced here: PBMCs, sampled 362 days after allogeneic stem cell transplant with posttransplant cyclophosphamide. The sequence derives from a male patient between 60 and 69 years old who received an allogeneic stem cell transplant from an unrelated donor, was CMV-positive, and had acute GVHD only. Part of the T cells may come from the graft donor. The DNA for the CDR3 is TGTGCCAGCAGCTTAAAAGCCCCAGGGGGATCCGGGGAGCTGTTTTTT. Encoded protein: CASSLKAPGGSGELFF.